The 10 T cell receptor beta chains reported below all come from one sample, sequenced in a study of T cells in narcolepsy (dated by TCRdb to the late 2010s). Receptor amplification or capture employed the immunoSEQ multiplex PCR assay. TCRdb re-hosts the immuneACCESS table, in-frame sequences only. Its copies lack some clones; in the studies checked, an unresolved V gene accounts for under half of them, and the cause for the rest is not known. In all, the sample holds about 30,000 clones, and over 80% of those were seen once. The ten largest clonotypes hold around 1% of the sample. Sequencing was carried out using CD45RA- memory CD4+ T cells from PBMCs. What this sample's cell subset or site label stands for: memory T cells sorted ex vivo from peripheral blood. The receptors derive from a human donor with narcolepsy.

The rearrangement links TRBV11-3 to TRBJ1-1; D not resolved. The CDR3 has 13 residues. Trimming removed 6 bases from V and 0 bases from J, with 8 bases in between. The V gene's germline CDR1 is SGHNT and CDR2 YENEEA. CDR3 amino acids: CASRSSLNTEAFF. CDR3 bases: TGTGCCAGCAGGTCGAGTCTGAACACTGAAGCTTTCTTT.

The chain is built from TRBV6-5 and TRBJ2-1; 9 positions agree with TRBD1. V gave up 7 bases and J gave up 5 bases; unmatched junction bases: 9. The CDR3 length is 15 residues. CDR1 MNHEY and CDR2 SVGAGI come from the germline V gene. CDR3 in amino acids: CASTQQGAGNNEQFF. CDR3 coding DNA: TGTGCCAGCACTCAACAGGGGGCGGGGAACAATGAGCAGTTCTTC.

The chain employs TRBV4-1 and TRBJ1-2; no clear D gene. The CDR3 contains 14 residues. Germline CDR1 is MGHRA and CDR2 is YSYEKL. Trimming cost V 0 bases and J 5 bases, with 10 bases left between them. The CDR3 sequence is CASSQDLELYGYTF. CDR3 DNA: TGCGCCAGCAGCCAAGATCTAGAGCTGTATGGCTACACCTTC.

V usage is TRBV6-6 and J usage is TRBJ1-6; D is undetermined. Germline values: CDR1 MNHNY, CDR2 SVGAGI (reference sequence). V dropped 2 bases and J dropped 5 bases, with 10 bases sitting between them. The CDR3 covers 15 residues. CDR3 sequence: CASSYTEFNNSPLHF. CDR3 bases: TGTGCCAGCAGTTACACCGAGTTCAATAATTCACCCCTCCACTTT.

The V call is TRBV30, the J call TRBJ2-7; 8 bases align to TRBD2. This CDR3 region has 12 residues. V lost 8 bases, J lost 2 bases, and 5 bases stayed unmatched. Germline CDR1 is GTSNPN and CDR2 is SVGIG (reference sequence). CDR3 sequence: CAGLAGAYEQYF. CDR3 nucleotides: TGTGCCGGGCTAGCGGGTGCCTACGAGCAGTACTTC.

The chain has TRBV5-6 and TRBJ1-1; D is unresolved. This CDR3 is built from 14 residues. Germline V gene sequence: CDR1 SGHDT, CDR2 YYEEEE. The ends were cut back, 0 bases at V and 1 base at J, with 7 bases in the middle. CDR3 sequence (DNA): TGTGCCAGCAGCTTGGTAGGTGCGAACACTGAAGCTTTCTTT. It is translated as CASSLVGANTEAFF.

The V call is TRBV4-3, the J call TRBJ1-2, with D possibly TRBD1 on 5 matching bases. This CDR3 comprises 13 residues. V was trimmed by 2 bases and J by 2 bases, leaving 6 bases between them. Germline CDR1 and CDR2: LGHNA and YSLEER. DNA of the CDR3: TGCGCCAGCAGCCAACGGGGGAACTATGGCTACACCTTC. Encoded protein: CASSQRGNYGYTF.

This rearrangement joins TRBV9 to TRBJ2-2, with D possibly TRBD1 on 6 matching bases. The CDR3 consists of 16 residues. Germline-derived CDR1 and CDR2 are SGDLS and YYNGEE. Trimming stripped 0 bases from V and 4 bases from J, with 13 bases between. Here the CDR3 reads CASSVVLTGLTGELFF. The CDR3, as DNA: TGTGCCAGCAGCGTAGTCTTAACAGGGCTCACCGGGGAGCTGTTTTTT.

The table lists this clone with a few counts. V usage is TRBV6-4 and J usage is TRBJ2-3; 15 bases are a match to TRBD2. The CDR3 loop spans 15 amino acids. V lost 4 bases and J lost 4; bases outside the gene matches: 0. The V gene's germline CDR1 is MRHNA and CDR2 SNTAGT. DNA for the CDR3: TGTGCCAGCAGTGGGACTAGCGGGGGGGCAGATACGCAGTATTTT. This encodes CASSGTSGGADTQYF.

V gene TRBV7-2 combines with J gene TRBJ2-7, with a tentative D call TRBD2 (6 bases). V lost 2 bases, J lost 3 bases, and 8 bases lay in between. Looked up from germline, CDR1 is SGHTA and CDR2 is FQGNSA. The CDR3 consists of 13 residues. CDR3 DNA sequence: TGTGCCAGCAGCTTATGGGGGGTCTACGAGCAGTACTTC. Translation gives CASSLWGVYEQYF.